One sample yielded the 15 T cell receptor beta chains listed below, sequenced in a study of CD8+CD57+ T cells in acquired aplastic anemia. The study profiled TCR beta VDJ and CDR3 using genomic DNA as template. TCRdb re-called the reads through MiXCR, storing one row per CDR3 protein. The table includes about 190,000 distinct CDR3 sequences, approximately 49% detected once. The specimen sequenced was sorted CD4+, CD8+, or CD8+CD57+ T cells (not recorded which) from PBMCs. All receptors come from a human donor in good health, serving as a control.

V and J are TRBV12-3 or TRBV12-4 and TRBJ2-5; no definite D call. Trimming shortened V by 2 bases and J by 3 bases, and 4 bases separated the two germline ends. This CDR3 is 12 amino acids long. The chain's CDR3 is CASSLSKETQYF. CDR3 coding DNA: TGTGCCAGCAGTTTATCTAAAGAGACCCAGTACTTC.

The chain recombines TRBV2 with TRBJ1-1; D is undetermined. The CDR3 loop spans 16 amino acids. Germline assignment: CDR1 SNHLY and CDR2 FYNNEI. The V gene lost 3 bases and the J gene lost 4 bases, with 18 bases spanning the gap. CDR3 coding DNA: TGTGCCAGCAGTGAGGGGTTCTGGTCGGTGGGCACTGAAGCTTTCTTT. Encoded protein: CASSEGFWSVGTEAFF.

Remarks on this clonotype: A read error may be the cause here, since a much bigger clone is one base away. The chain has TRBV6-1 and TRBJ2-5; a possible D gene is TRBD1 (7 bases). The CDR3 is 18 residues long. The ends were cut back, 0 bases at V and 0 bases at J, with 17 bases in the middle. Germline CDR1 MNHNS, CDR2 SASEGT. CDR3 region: CASSEAHTSRGYQETQYF. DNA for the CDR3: TGTGCCAGCAGTGAAGCGCACACTAGCAGGGGGTACCAAGAGACCCAGTACTTC.

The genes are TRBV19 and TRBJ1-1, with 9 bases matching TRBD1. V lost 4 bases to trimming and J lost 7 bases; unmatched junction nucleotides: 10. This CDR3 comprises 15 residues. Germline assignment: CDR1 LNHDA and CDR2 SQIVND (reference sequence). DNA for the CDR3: TGTGCCAGTAGTAAGGACAGGGGTGCCGACATTGAAGCTTTCTTT. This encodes CASSKDRGADIEAFF.

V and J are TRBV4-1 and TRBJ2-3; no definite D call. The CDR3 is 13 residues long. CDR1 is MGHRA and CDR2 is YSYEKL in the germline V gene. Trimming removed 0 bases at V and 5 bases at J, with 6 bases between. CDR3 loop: CASSQDLLDTQYF. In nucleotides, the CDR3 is TGCGCCAGCAGCCAAGATCTTTTAGATACGCAGTATTTT.

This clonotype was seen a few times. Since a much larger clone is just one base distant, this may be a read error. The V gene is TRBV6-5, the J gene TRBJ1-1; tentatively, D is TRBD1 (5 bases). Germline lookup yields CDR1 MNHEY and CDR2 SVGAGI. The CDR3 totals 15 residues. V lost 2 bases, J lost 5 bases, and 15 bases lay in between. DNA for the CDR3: TGTGCCAGCAGTTACCCGGGACGGGGCCTTACTGAAGCTTTCTTT. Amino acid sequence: CASSYPGRGLTEAFF.

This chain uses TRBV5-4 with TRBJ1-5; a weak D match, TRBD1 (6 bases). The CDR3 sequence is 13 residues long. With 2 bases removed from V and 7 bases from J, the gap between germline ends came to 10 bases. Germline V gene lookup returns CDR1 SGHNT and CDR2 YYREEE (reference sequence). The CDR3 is CASSFKGDQPQHF. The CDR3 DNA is TGTGCCAGCAGCTTTAAGGGGGACCAGCCCCAGCATTTT.

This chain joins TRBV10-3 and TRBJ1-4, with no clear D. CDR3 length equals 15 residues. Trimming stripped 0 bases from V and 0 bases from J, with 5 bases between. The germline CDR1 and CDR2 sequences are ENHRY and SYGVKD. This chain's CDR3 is CAISESGTTNEKLFF. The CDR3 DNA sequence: TGTGCCATCAGTGAGTCGGGGACAACTAATGAAAAACTGTTTTTT.

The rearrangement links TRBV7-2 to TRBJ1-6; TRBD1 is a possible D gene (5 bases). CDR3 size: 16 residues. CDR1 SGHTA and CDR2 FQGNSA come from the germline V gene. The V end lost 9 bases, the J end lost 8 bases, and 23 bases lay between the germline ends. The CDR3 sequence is CASSIDRGRGDSPLHF. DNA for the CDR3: TGTGCCAGTAGTATAGATCGTGGCAGAGGGGATTCACCCCTCCACTTT.

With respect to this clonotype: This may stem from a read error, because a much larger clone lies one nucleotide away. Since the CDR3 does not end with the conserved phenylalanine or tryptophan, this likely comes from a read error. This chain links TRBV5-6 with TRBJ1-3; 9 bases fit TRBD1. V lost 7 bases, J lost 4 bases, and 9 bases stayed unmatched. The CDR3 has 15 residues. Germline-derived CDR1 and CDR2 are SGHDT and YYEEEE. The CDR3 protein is CASYDTGGAGNTIYS. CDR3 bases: TGTGCCAGCTACGATACAGGGGGCGCCGGAAACACCATATATTCT.

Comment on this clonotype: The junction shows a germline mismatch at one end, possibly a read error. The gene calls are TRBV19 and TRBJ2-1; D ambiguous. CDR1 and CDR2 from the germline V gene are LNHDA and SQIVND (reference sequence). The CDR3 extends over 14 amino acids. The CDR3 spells CASSIDWPSNEQFF. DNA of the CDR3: TGCGCCAGTAGTATAGATTGGCCGAGCAATGAGCAGTTCTTC.

The CDR3 DNA is TGCGCCAGCAGCTTGCACAGGGGAGCCTACGAGCAGTACTTC. Encoded protein: CASSLHRGAYEQYF. The chain is built from TRBV5-1 and TRBJ2-7; 7 bases are a match to TRBD1. Germline-derived CDR1 and CDR2 are SGHRS and YFSETQ. This CDR3 has 14 amino acids. V trimming: 1 base; J trimming: 2 bases; junction bases outside the gene matches: 3.

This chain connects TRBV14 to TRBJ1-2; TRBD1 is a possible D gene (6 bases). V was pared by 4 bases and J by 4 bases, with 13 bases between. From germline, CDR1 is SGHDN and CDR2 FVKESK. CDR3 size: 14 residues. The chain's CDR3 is CASSRDGQSYGYTF. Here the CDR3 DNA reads TGTGCCAGCAGCCGAGACGGACAGTCCTATGGCTACACCTTC.

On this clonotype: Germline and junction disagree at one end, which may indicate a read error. The DNA of the CDR3 is TGTGCCAGCAGTTACAGGAGGGGCTCCTACGAGCAATACTTC. This gives the protein CASSYRRGSYEQYF. This chain links TRBV6-5 with TRBJ2-7, with D maybe TRBD2 (6 bases). The CDR3 consists of 14 residues. The V gene's germline CDR1 is MNHEY and CDR2 SVGAGI.

CDR3 DNA: TGTGCCAGCAGTGAAGAGGCGGGGAATGGCAATCAGCCCCAGCATTTT. Its translation is CASSEEAGNGNQPQHF. The chain carries TRBV6-1 and TRBJ1-5; no firm D call. The germline V gene encodes CDR1 MNHNS and CDR2 SASEGT. Trimming pared 1 base from V and 2 bases from J, leaving 12 bases between. The CDR3 has 16 amino acids.